The next 25 T cell receptor beta chains were all read from a single sample in a study of control samples from healthy donors and cancer patients. Clones were read by immunoSEQ multiplex PCR, and TCRdb kept only the in-frame ones, dropping some. The sample consists of some 140,000 clones, about nine tenths of them appearing once. Sequenced material: blood. The receptors shown here come from a young man in good health.

The J gene is TRBJ2-3, the V gene TRBV10-3; 11 nucleotides match TRBD2. This CDR3 contains 15 residues. The J segment lost 5 bases and the V segment lost 2 bases, leaving 3 bases of the junction unmatched. Germline CDR1 and CDR2: ENHRY and SYGVKD. CDR3 in amino acids: CAISEVAGGGDTQYF. As DNA, the CDR3 is TGTGCCATCAGTGAGGTAGCGGGAGGGGGAGATACGCAGTATTTT.

A single count supports this clone. This chain connects TRBV6-5 to TRBJ2-7; D may be TRBD2 (6 bases). The CDR3 totals 13 residues. The V end was cut by 6 bases, the J end by 3 bases, with 12 bases between. The germline CDR1 and CDR2 sequences are MNHEY and SVGAGI. The CDR3 DNA follows: TGTGCCAGCAGGCCCCGGGGGTACTACGAGCAGTACTTC. It is translated as CASRPRGYYEQYF.

This sequence joins TRBV11-3 and TRBJ2-3; TRBD2 agrees at 8 bases. CDR3 length: 16 amino acids. V lost 2 bases to trimming and J lost 3 bases; unmatched junction nucleotides: 7. Germline V gene data show CDR1 as SGHNT and CDR2 as YENEEA. DNA for the CDR3: TGTGCCAGCAGCTTAAGAGCGGGAGAAGAAACAGATACGCAGTATTTT. It specifies CASSLRAGEETDTQYF.

The CDR3 is CASSIRGQGFFYQPQHF. CDR3 coding DNA: TGTGCCAGTAGTATTAGGGGACAGGGTTTTTTTTACCAGCCCCAGCATTTT. The chain couples TRBV19 to TRBJ1-5; 9 positions match TRBD1. The junction had 13 bases not matched to a gene; V was cut back by 3 bases and J by 7 bases. CDR1 and CDR2 from the germline V gene are LNHDA and SQIVND (reference sequence). The CDR3 has 17 amino acids.

This clone occurred once. V usage is TRBV3-1 (or the pseudogene TRBV3-2) and J usage is TRBJ2-6; D ambiguous. Trimming shortened V by 4 bases and J by 1 base, and 2 bases separated the two germline ends. The CDR3 is 13 residues long. CDR1 and CDR2 from the germline V gene are LGHDT and YNNKEL (reference sequence). CDR3 bases: TGTGCCAGCAGCCGGTCTGGGGCCAACGTCCTGACTTTC. It specifies CASSRSGANVLTF.

The chain carries TRBV6-5 and TRBJ1-2, with a possible D match to TRBD1 (5 bases). Germline values: CDR1 MNHEY, CDR2 SVGAGI. CDR3 size: 14 residues. Trimming shortened V by 0 bases and J by 13 bases, and 18 bases separated the two germline ends. CDR3 in DNA: TGTGCCAGCAGTTACTCGACGAGGGGAGGGGAGGCCACCTTC. Translated: CASSYSTRGGEATF.

Here the CDR3 reads CASRVSNNQPQHF. DNA for the CDR3: TGTGCCTCCAGGGTATCTAACAATCAGCCCCAGCATTTT. V is TRBV12-3 or TRBV12-4 and J is TRBJ1-5; weak D call: TRBD1 (5 bases). The CDR3 is 13 amino acids. V gave up 11 bases and J gave up 3 bases, with 14 bases separating them.

The rearrangement links TRBV18 to TRBJ2-2, with TRBD1 as a possible D gene (6 bases). The CDR3 is 15 residues long. CDR1 KGHSH and CDR2 LQKENI come from the germline V gene. V dropped 6 bases and J dropped 0 bases, with 11 bases sitting between them. Here the CDR3 DNA reads TGTGCCAGCTCTCCCGGGACACCGAACACCGGGGAGCTGTTTTTT. Translating gives CASSPGTPNTGELFF.

The chain joins TRBV7-9 to TRBJ2-1; 9 nucleotides match TRBD2. Trimming removed 1 base from V and 4 bases from J; junction bases left unmatched: 2. Germline V gene sequence: CDR1 SEHNR, CDR2 FQNEAQ (reference sequence). This CDR3 region has 15 residues. This CDR3 is CASSLVSGRYNEQFF. Written as DNA, the CDR3 is TGTGCCAGCAGCTTAGTAAGCGGGAGGTACAATGAGCAGTTCTTC.

The rearrangement joins TRBV19 to TRBJ1-1, with D maybe TRBD1 (6 bases). Trimming took 6 bases from V and 4 from J, leaving 15 bases between them. From germline, CDR1 is LNHDA and CDR2 SQIVND (reference sequence). CDR3 length equals 14 residues. The CDR3 spells CASREQGAPTEAFF. CDR3 bases: TGTGCCAGTAGGGAACAGGGAGCTCCCACTGAAGCTTTCTTT. The variable domain in full, with the rest retrieved from reference TRBV19 and TRBJ1-1, is DGGITQSPKYLFRKEGQNVTLSCEQNLNHDAMYWYRQDPGQGLRLIYYSQIVNDFQKGDIAEGYSVSREKKESFPLTVTSAQKNPTAFYLCASREQGAPTEAFFGQGTRLTVV.

The chain is built from TRBV28 and TRBJ2-7; 13 bases map to TRBD2. This CDR3 comprises 15 residues. The germline V gene encodes CDR1 MDHEN and CDR2 SYDVKM. V trimming: 6 bases; J trimming: 4 bases; junction bases outside the gene matches: 6. CDR3 sequence (DNA): TGTGCCAGCAGACCGGGACTAGCGGGATGGTACGAGCAGTACTTC. It specifies CASRPGLAGWYEQYF.

The V call is TRBV5-4, the J call TRBJ2-1; 15 nucleotides align to TRBD2. V was clipped by 2 bases and J by 6 bases; unmatched bases: 3. Germline assignment: CDR1 SGHNT and CDR2 YYREEE (reference sequence). CDR3 length: 16 amino acids. This chain's CDR3 is CASSFRTSGRANEQFF. CDR3 coding DNA: TGTGCCAGCAGCTTTCGGACTAGCGGGAGGGCCAATGAGCAGTTCTTC.

The CDR3 nucleotides read TGTGCCAGTCGAGTTGACAGGTACAATGAGCAGTTCTTC. Translated, it gives CASRVDRYNEQFF. The chain carries TRBV19 and TRBJ2-1; possible D gene TRBD1, 6 bases. Trimming removed 8 bases from V and 4 bases from J, with 12 bases in between. Germline V gene data show CDR1 as LNHDA and CDR2 as SQIVND (reference sequence). This CDR3 is built from 13 residues.

The gene calls are TRBV5-1 and TRBJ1-5; 8 bases align to TRBD1. V was pared by 4 bases and J by 6 bases, with 6 bases of the junction left unmatched. The CDR3 runs to 14 residues. Per the germline V gene, CDR1 is SGHRS and CDR2 is YFSETQ. CDR3 sequence reads: CASSPGGAFQPQHF. The CDR3 region has the DNA TGCGCCAGCAGCCCAGGGGGCGCGTTTCAGCCCCAGCATTTT. The full variable domain, completed using reference TRBV5-1 and TRBJ1-5, is KAGVTQTPRYLIKTRGQQVTLSCSPISGHRSVSWYQQTPGQGLQFLFEYFSETQRNKGNFPGRFSGRQFSNSRSEMNVSTLELGDSALYLCASSPGGAFQPQHFGDGTRLSIL.

This chain connects TRBV30 to TRBJ1-1; no clear D gene. Germline V lookup: CDR1 GTSNPN, CDR2 SVGIG (reference sequence). The germline V and J ends were trimmed by 2 bases and 4 bases, with 8 bases remaining between them. The CDR3 is 12 amino acids. This chain's CDR3 is CAWSSWVTEAFF. DNA for the CDR3: TGTGCCTGGAGTAGCTGGGTCACTGAAGCTTTCTTT.

The chain couples TRBV6-4 to TRBJ2-3, with TRBD2 identical over 11 bases. Germline V gene sequence: CDR1 MRHNA, CDR2 SNTAGT. J gave up 0 bases and V 6 bases, and 11 bases lay outside the gene matches. This CDR3 region has 18 residues. The CDR3 is CASRTSGLAEPSTDTQYF. The CDR3, as DNA: TGTGCCAGCAGGACTTCGGGACTAGCGGAGCCAAGCACAGATACGCAGTATTTT.

J is TRBJ2-2 and V is TRBV10-1; 9 bases map to TRBD2. Germline V gene sequence: CDR1 WNHNN, CDR2 SYGVQD (reference sequence). CDR3 length equals 17 residues. With V trimmed by 7 bases and J by 4 bases, 13 bases remained unmatched. The CDR3 sequence: CASNLRGGRVSTGELFF. Written as DNA, the CDR3 is TGCGCCAGCAACTTGAGGGGCGGGAGGGTCAGCACCGGGGAGCTGTTTTTT.

The chain has TRBV9 and TRBJ1-2, with TRBD1 as a possible D gene (5 bases). Trimming removed 3 bases from V and 4 bases from J, with 19 bases in between. Per germline, CDR1 SGDLS and CDR2 YYNGEE. The CDR3 consists of 16 residues. The CDR3 spells CASSGPKVQGAYGYTF. DNA of the CDR3: TGTGCCAGCAGCGGTCCCAAGGTTCAGGGAGCCTATGGCTACACCTTC.

The chain employs TRBV5-5 and TRBJ2-2; the D is unclear. V was pared by 0 bases and J by 4 bases, with 13 bases between. CDR1 and CDR2 from the germline V gene are SGHKS and YYEKEE (reference sequence). CDR3 length: 16 amino acids. CDR3 amino acids: CASSLDETLPTGELFF. The DNA of the CDR3 is TGTGCCAGCAGCTTGGATGAGACTCTCCCCACCGGGGAGCTGTTTTTT.

The DNA for the CDR3 is TGTGCCAGCATCAAGACGGGGGAAGCTTTCTTT. Protein sequence: CASIKTGEAFF. This chain joins TRBV13 and TRBJ1-1; D remains unclear. Trimming cost V 7 bases and J 8 bases, with 11 bases left between them. The CDR3 is made up of 11 amino acids. Germline assignment: CDR1 PRHDT and CDR2 FYEKMQ (reference sequence). The full variable domain, rest sourced from reference TRBV13 and TRBJ1-1, is AAGVIQSPRHLIKEKRETATLKCYPIPRHDTVYWYQQGPGQDPQFLISFYEKMQSDKGSIPDRFSAQQFSDYHSELNMSSLELGDSALYFCASIKTGEAFFGQGTRLTVV.

This chain links TRBV10-2 with TRBJ2-5; D remains ambiguous. CDR3 size: 13 residues. Trimming took off 4 bases at V and 5 bases at J, with 11 bases between the two ends. Germline loops: CDR1 WSHSY, CDR2 SAAADI. The CDR3 is CASSVIGLETQYF. CDR3 coding DNA: TGCGCCAGCAGTGTTATAGGGCTTGAGACCCAGTACTTC.

The chain couples TRBV18 to TRBJ1-1, with 9 bases fitting TRBD1. The CDR3 runs 16 residues. V shed 3 bases, J shed 0 bases, and the junction held 5 bases outside the gene matches. The germline V gene encodes CDR1 KGHSH and CDR2 LQKENI. The CDR3 nucleotides read TGTGCCAGCTCACCCGGGACAGGGAGAATGAACACTGAAGCTTTCTTT. Its protein is CASSPGTGRMNTEAFF.

In its sample, this clone was seen once. J is TRBJ1-4 and V is TRBV10-3, with D perhaps matching TRBD1 (5 bases). Germline V CDR1 and CDR2: ENHRY, SYGVKD. The germline V and J ends were trimmed by 0 bases and 4 bases, with 9 bases remaining between them. The CDR3 spans 15 residues. CDR3 nucleotides: TGTGCCATCAGTGAGTCGGGGCTTCATAATGAAAAACTGTTTTTT. It encodes CAISESGLHNEKLFF.

The chain links TRBV5-5 to TRBJ1-6; the D is unclear. The CDR3 loop spans 14 amino acids. Germline-derived CDR1 and CDR2 are SGHKS and YYEKEE (reference sequence). Trimming left V 0 bases short and J 7 bases short, with 8 bases between. The CDR3: CASSLGSLNSPLHF. The CDR3 bases are TGTGCCAGCAGCTTGGGAAGTTTGAATTCACCCCTCCACTTT.

The chain carries TRBV29-1 and TRBJ1-2, with D uncertain. V lost 3 bases and J lost 1, with 9 bases in between. This CDR3 is 13 amino acids long. From germline, CDR1 is SQVTM and CDR2 ANQGSEA. The CDR3 loop is CSVELVGNYGYTF. The CDR3 DNA reads TGCAGCGTTGAGTTAGTGGGTAACTATGGCTACACCTTC.